Detailed here is one TCR beta chain. Trimming removed 3 bases at V and 0 bases at J, with 6 bases between. The CDR3 contains 13 residues. Germline CDR1 SGHKS, CDR2 YYEKEE (reference sequence). The method was immunoSEQ multiplex PCR; TCRdb's version includes in-frame clones alone and lacks a portion of them. The table has fewer than 75,000 clones, approximately 87% seen once; the top ten hold around 4.4%. The sample originates from a study of blood T cell repertoires in COVID-19. The specimen was peripheral blood. This chain uses TRBV5-5 with TRBJ1-2; D remains unclear. This TCR was recovered from a man aged 45 to 65 with active COVID-19. CDR3 region: CASSSGANYGYTF. The CDR3 bases are TGTGCCAGCAGCTCCGGGGCTAACTATGGCTACACCTTC. Full variable domain (rest looked up from reference TRBV5-5 and TRBJ1-2): DAGVTQSPTHLIKTRGQQVTLRCSPISGHKSVSWYQQVLGQGPQFIFQYYEKEERGRGNFPDRFSARQFPNYSSELNVNALLLGDSALYLCASSSGANYGYTFGSGTRLTVV.